One sample yielded the 11 T cell receptor beta chains listed below, sequenced in a study of patients and donors after allogeneic stem cell transplantation. MiXCR, applied by TCRdb to the RT-PCR reads, yields one record per CDR3 protein. The sample holds 200,000 to 250,000 distinct CDR3 sequences, about 37% seen once. Sequencing was performed on blood, either unsorted or a sorted T cell fraction (not recorded which). The receptors derive from a human donor who was either an allogeneic HSCT recipient or a stem cell or donor lymphocyte infusion donor (not recorded which). It is not recorded whose cells these are; they may come from a transplant donor.

The chain recombines TRBV10-3 with TRBJ1-2; D remains unclear. Germline V lookup: CDR1 ENHRY, CDR2 SYGVKD. The CDR3 covers 14 residues. V lost 7 bases, J lost 0 bases, and 12 bases lay in between. CDR3 residues: CAITAHGTNYGYTF. For the CDR3, the DNA is TGTGCCATCACTGCTCACGGAACTAACTATGGCTACACCTTC.

Only a few counts were recorded for this clonotype. This chain connects TRBV5-1 to TRBJ1-3; D possibly corresponds to TRBD1 (6 bases). The germline V gene has CDR1 SGHRS and CDR2 YFSETQ. V lost 3 bases and J lost 2, with 12 bases in between. The CDR3 consists of 15 residues. This CDR3 reads CASSSQQGTGNTIYF. DNA of the CDR3: TGCGCCAGCAGCTCTCAACAGGGAACTGGAAACACCATATATTTT.

The gene calls are TRBV7-9 and TRBJ2-1; the D is unclear. The CDR3 runs 10 residues. V lost 3 bases and J 8 bases, leaving 2 bases between the germline ends. CDR1 SEHNR and CDR2 FQNEAQ come from the germline V gene (reference sequence). The DNA for the CDR3 is TGTGCCAGCAGCTTTCATGAGCAGTTCTTC. This codes for CASSFHEQFF.

This clonotype was picked up one time. The chain carries TRBV10-3 and TRBJ2-6, with D perhaps assigned TRBD1 or TRBD2 (6 bases each). V shed 5 bases and J shed 3 bases, with 17 bases lying between them. Germline V gene lookup returns CDR1 ENHRY and CDR2 SYGVKD. The CDR3 extends over 17 amino acids. Here the CDR3 DNA reads TGTGCCATCAGTTTTGGGGGGCTAAGTCTTGGGGCCAACGTCCTGACTTTC. This gives the protein CAISFGGLSLGANVLTF.

This clonotype was recorded a few times. The chain is built from TRBV6-5 and TRBJ1-2; D is possibly TRBD1 (5 bases). Germline V gives CDR1 MNHEY, CDR2 SVGAGI. The V and J ends lost 6 bases and 7 bases respectively, with 15 bases between them. This CDR3 contains 13 residues. The DNA of the CDR3 is TGTGCCAGCAGGGAACTAGGGGCGGGTGGCTACACCTTC. This codes for CASRELGAGGYTF.

This chain uses TRBV27 with TRBJ2-7, with 7 nucleotides matching TRBD1. The CDR3 is 14 amino acids. V was pared by 3 bases and J by 0 bases, with 2 bases of the junction left unmatched. Germline V CDR1 and CDR2: MNHEY, SMNVEV (reference sequence). CDR3 sequence reads: CASSLDRSSYEQYF. For the CDR3, the DNA is TGTGCCAGCAGTTTGGACAGGAGCTCCTACGAGCAGTACTTC.

This clonotype was counted at least ten times. The junction departs from the called germline gene at one end, perhaps through a read error. J is TRBJ2-1 and V is TRBV4-1, with 11 positions matching TRBD1. The CDR3 sequence is 15 residues long. The V gene's germline CDR1 is MGHRA and CDR2 YSYEKL. The CDR3 DNA follows: TGTGCCAGCAGCCAGGGACAGGGGGCCTACAATGAGCAGTTCTTC. Its protein product is CASSQGQGAYNEQFF.

A single count supports this clonotype. CDR3 region: CASSSLRALNGYTF. In nucleotides, the CDR3 is TGTGCCAGCAGCTCCCTTAGGGCCCTGAATGGCTACACCTTC. The V call is TRBV7-2, the J call TRBJ1-2; D remains ambiguous. The CDR3 is 14 amino acids. The V end lost 4 bases, the J end lost 6 bases, and 15 bases lay between the germline ends. The germline V gene has CDR1 SGHTA and CDR2 FQGNSA.

This chain links TRBV28 with TRBJ2-7; the D gene is possibly TRBD1 (6 bases). Germline loops: CDR1 MDHEN, CDR2 SYDVKM. The CDR3 covers 15 residues. V dropped 5 bases and J dropped 2 bases, with 16 bases sitting between them. In nucleotides, the CDR3 is TGTGCCAGCAGTCACTGGGACAACGGCCCCTACGAGCAGTACTTC. Encoded protein: CASSHWDNGPYEQYF.

This clonotype occurred a few times. The rearrangement links TRBV7-8 to TRBJ1-1; maybe TRBD1 (5 bases). The CDR3 contains 17 residues. The germline V gene has CDR1 SGHVS and CDR2 FQNEAQ. V was cut by 7 bases and J by 0 bases, with 21 bases left in between. The CDR3 nucleotides read TGTGCCAGCAACCTAAAGGGTAGGGGAGCTATGAACACTGAAGCTTTCTTT. This encodes CASNLKGRGAMNTEAFF.

With regard to this clonotype: Without the conserved terminal phenylalanine or tryptophan, this CDR3 likely stems from a read error. V usage is TRBV20-1 and J usage is TRBJ1-1, with D tentatively TRBD1 (6 bases). V lost 3 bases to trimming and J lost 3 bases, with 14 bases between them. The germline V gene has CDR1 DFQATT and CDR2 SNEGSKA (reference sequence). The CDR3 runs 14 residues. CDR3 DNA sequence: TGCAGTGCTAGGGACAGCGGTCGGTACACTGAAGCTTTCTTG. Amino acids: CSARDSGRYTEAFL.